Presented here are 22 T cell receptor beta chains from one specimen sequenced in a study of blood T cells in healthy people across ages. Next came a second PCR, run for roughly 7 to 12 cycles, which used a sample-barcoded 5' primer along with a J-beta primer mix. TCRdb re-derived calls from the 5' RACE reads in MiXCR, one entry per CDR3 protein. The sample carries around 800,000 distinct CDR3 sequences, roughly 24% recorded once. This sample also appeared in a second study, on T cells of mothers and their children.

Sequenced sample: blood. The receptors stem from a boy aged 10-17 years in good health.

V and J are TRBV5-1 and TRBJ2-6; D not resolved. V was clipped by 8 bases and J by 0 bases, with 18 bases between them. CDR3 size: 17 residues. CDR1 and CDR2 (germline): SGHRS, YFSETQ. In nucleotides, the CDR3 is TGCGCCAGTAATTTGTGGGTTTTAAGCTCTGGGGCCAACGTCCTGACTTTC. It codes for CASNLWVLSSGANVLTF.

This clonotype has a handful of counts. V is TRBV12-3 or TRBV12-4 and J is TRBJ2-5, with D possibly matching TRBD2 (6 bases). CDR3 length equals 14 residues. V lost 7 bases and J lost 7, with 19 bases in between. The CDR3 loop is CASTLSGTEGTQYF. CDR3 nucleotide sequence: TGTGCCAGCACCCTTTCCGGGACTGAAGGGACCCAGTACTTC.

The genes are TRBV7-2 and TRBJ2-3; 8 nucleotides line up with TRBD2. From germline, CDR1 is SGHTA and CDR2 FQGNSA. Trimming took 7 bases from V and 2 from J; bases not matched to a gene: 8. The CDR3 totals 15 residues. In nucleotides, the CDR3 is TGTGCCAGCAATGCCGATAGCGGGGTCACAGATACGCAGTATTTT. This gives the protein CASNADSGVTDTQYF.

This clonotype turned up a few times. The chain combines TRBV7-9 with TRBJ1-4, with D possibly being TRBD1 (6 bases). The germline V and J ends were trimmed by 2 bases and 6 bases, with 13 bases remaining between them. Germline CDR1 reads SEHNR; CDR2 reads FQNEAQ (reference sequence). CDR3 size: 15 residues. CDR3 sequence (DNA): TGTGCCAGCAGCTTACCATCGGGGGCGGATGAAAAACTGTTTTTT. Translating it yields CASSLPSGADEKLFF.

This rearrangement joins TRBV28 to TRBJ1-2; D gene uncertain. The length of the CDR3 is 13 residues. Germline CDR1 and CDR2: MDHEN and SYDVKM. The V end lost 7 bases, the J end lost 2 bases, and 11 bases lay between the germline ends. The CDR3 sequence: CASKTQVNYGYTF. CDR3 nucleotide sequence: TGTGCCAGCAAGACGCAGGTCAACTATGGCTACACCTTC.

This clonotype was counted only a few times. This rearrangement joins TRBV5-1 to TRBJ2-5, with 7 bases identical to TRBD2. Per the germline V gene, CDR1 is SGHRS and CDR2 is YFSETQ. The CDR3 length is 15 residues. Trimming at V came to 3 bases and at J to 3 bases, leaving 8 bases not matched to a gene. The CDR3 here is CASSWGGSSEETQYF. For the CDR3, the DNA is TGCGCCAGCAGCTGGGGAGGGAGTTCGGAAGAGACCCAGTACTTC. Filled out from reference TRBV5-1 and TRBJ2-5, the complete variable domain reads KAGVTQTPRYLIKTRGQQVTLSCSPISGHRSVSWYQQTPGQGLQFLFEYFSETQRNKGNFPGRFSGRQFSNSRSEMNVSTLELGDSALYLCASSWGGSSEETQYFGPGTRLLVL.

V gene TRBV6-5 combines with J gene TRBJ2-7; tentatively, D is TRBD2 (5 bases). CDR3 length: 12 amino acids. Germline CDR1 reads MNHEY; CDR2 reads SVGAGI. V lost 6 bases, J lost 3 bases, and 9 bases lay in between. CDR3: CASSRTLYEQYF. CDR3 in DNA: TGTGCCAGCAGCAGGACTCTCTACGAGCAGTACTTC.

The gene calls are TRBV7-3 and TRBJ2-1; D gene uncertain. Trimming left V 0 bases short and J 6 bases short, with 12 bases between. CDR1 is SGHTA and CDR2 is FQGTGA in the germline V gene. The CDR3 loop spans 15 amino acids. The CDR3 reads CASSLTGKMFNEQFF. CDR3 coding DNA: TGTGCCAGCAGCTTAACGGGAAAAATGTTCAATGAGCAGTTCTTC.

The table lists this clonotype with many counts. CDR3 residues: CASSLVSYNEQFF. Here the CDR3 DNA reads TGTGCCAGCAGCCTAGTTTCCTACAATGAGCAGTTCTTC. The V gene is TRBV11-2, the J gene TRBJ2-1; D is unresolved. The V gene lost 5 bases and the J gene lost 1 base, with 6 bases spanning the gap. CDR3 size: 13 residues. Germline assignment: CDR1 SGHAT and CDR2 FQNNGV.

This clonotype was seen more than once but under ten times. V gene TRBV25-1 combines with J gene TRBJ2-2; 7 bases match TRBD2. Looked up from germline, CDR1 is MGHDK and CDR2 is SYGVNS. The CDR3 totals 14 residues. V lost 8 bases and J lost 4; bases outside the gene matches: 7. CDR3 DNA: TGTGCCAGCCGCCGGGGGGAGAGCACCGGGGAGCTGTTTTTT. Translating gives CASRRGESTGELFF.

The chain joins TRBV2 to TRBJ2-3; D gene ambiguous. The germline gives CDR1 SNHLY, CDR2 FYNNEI. There are 14 residues in the CDR3. V was shortened by 2 bases and J by 5 bases, with 11 bases between the two germline ends. CDR3 residues: CASSEIRAEDTQYF. The CDR3 bases are TGTGCCAGCAGTGAAATACGGGCCGAAGATACGCAGTATTTT. Full variable domain (missing parts from reference TRBV2 and TRBJ2-3): EPEVTQTPSHQVTQMGQEVILRCVPISNHLYFYWYRQILGQKVEFLVSFYNNEISEKSEIFDDQFSVERPDGSNFTLKIRSTKLEDSAMYFCASSEIRAEDTQYFGPGTRLTVL.

This rearrangement joins TRBV14 to TRBJ1-2; tentative D call: TRBD1 (5 bases). The CDR3 covers 15 residues. Germline values: CDR1 SGHDN, CDR2 FVKESK. V lost 1 base and J lost 4, with 13 bases in between. CDR3 protein: CASSQVGARFYGYTF. The CDR3, as DNA: TGTGCCAGCAGCCAAGTTGGGGCCAGATTCTATGGCTACACCTTC. The variable domain in full, with the rest retrieved from reference TRBV14 and TRBJ1-2, is EAGVTQFPSHSVIEKGQTVTLRCDPISGHDNLYWYRRVMGKEIKFLLHFVKESKQDESGMPNNRFLAERTGGTYSTLKVQPAELEDSGVYFCASSQVGARFYGYTFGSGTRLTVV.

The V call is TRBV30, the J call TRBJ2-5; possibly TRBD2 for D (7 bases). The V gene lost 2 bases and the J gene lost 2 bases, with 15 bases spanning the gap. The V gene's germline CDR1 is GTSNPN and CDR2 SVGIG (reference sequence). This CDR3 is 15 amino acids long. DNA of the CDR3: TGTGCCTGGAGTCGGACGGGGGGCAGACAAGAGACCCAGTACTTC. This codes for CAWSRTGGRQETQYF.

This clonotype occurred a few times. The V call is TRBV27, the J call TRBJ2-1; 8 nucleotides align to TRBD1. CDR1 and CDR2 (germline): MNHEY, SMNVEV (reference sequence). J was trimmed by 2 bases and V by 6 bases; bases with no gene match: 9. The CDR3 covers 16 residues. The CDR3 region is CASSSPRDRPYNEQFF. Here the CDR3 DNA reads TGTGCCAGCAGCTCCCCTCGGGACAGGCCCTACAATGAGCAGTTCTTC.

The V call is TRBV20-1, the J call TRBJ1-6, with D perhaps matching TRBD1 (5 bases). The CDR3 runs 14 residues. V was trimmed by 1 base and J by 7 bases, leaving 11 bases between them. Germline V gene lookup returns CDR1 DFQATT and CDR2 SNEGSKA (reference sequence). The CDR3 reads CSARVRRTNSPLHF. The CDR3 DNA is TGCAGTGCTAGAGTTCGACGGACAAATTCACCCCTCCACTTT.

This clonotype occurred once. The chain carries TRBV11-2 and TRBJ1-6, with a weak D call TRBD1 (6 bases). The length of the CDR3 is 15 residues. The germline CDR1 and CDR2 sequences are SGHAT and FQNNGV. V gave up 1 base and J gave up 9 bases, with 13 bases separating them. The DNA for the CDR3 is TGTGCCAGCAGCTTAGCGGGGGGGCTTACTTCACCCCTCCACTTT. Amino acid sequence: CASSLAGGLTSPLHF.

The sample holds a few counts of this clonotype. V usage is TRBV11-2 and J usage is TRBJ1-3; no clear D. Germline-derived CDR1 and CDR2 are SGHAT and FQNNGV. V was clipped by 7 bases and J by 0 bases, with 10 bases between them. The CDR3 totals 14 residues. CDR3 nucleotide sequence: TGTGCCAGCATGGAAGGGCCCTCTGGAAACACCATATATTTT. It codes for CASMEGPSGNTIYF.

This chain uses TRBV7-9 with TRBJ1-1, with no clear D. This CDR3 has 15 residues. Between the trimmed V and J ends, which lost 1 base and 4 bases, there was a span of 13 bases. Germline V lookup: CDR1 SEHNR, CDR2 FQNEAQ (reference sequence). In DNA, the CDR3 is TGTGCCAGCAGCTTAGAGCGCGGGAGGGCCACTGAAGCTTTCTTT. Protein sequence: CASSLERGRATEAFF.

CDR3 nucleotides: TGTGCTAGTGCCCCATCCACGGTGAACACTGAAGCTTTCTTT. This encodes CASAPSTVNTEAFF. This rearrangement joins TRBV12-5 to TRBJ1-1; D remains ambiguous. Trimming cost V 7 bases and J 0 bases, with 12 bases left between them. The length of the CDR3 is 14 residues. Per germline, CDR1 LGHNT and CDR2 FRNRAP.

This clonotype was observed a few times. The chain uses TRBV6-6 and TRBJ2-5; unclear D gene. The closer fit of TRBJ2-7 to the DNA end suggests the J call may be wrong. Germline CDR1 MNHNY, CDR2 SVGAGI (reference sequence). The CDR3 loop spans 13 amino acids. The CDR3: CASSYRLSDEQYF. The DNA for the CDR3 is TGTGCCAGCAGTTACCGCTTATCCGACGAGCAGTACTTC.

This clonotype was recorded a few times. This chain uses TRBV14 with TRBJ2-7; the D is unclear. CDR3 size: 15 residues. CDR1 is SGHDN, CDR2 FVKESK, per germline. Trimming pared 0 bases from V and 0 bases from J, leaving 9 bases between. CDR3 sequence reads: CASSQDRSLSYEQYF. In DNA, the CDR3 is TGTGCCAGCAGCCAAGATCGGTCACTCTCCTACGAGCAGTACTTC.

The chain uses TRBV20-1 and TRBJ1-2; TRBD1 agrees at 10 bases. Trimming at V came to 1 base and at J to 2 bases, leaving 1 base not matched to a gene. In germline, CDR1 is DFQATT, CDR2 SNEGSKA (reference sequence). CDR3 length: 14 amino acids. CDR3 in amino acids: CSARGTGGNYGYTF. The DNA of the CDR3 is TGCAGTGCTAGAGGGACAGGGGGGAACTATGGCTACACCTTC.